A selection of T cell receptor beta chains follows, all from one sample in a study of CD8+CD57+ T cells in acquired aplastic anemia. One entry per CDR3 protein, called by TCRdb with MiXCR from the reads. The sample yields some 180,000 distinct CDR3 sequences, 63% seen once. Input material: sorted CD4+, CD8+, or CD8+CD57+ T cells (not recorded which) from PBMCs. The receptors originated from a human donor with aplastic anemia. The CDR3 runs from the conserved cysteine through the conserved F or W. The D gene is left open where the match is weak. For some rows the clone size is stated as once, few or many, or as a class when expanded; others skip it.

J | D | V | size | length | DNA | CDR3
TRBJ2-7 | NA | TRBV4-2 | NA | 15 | TGTGCCAGCAGCCAAGCCGGGACTGGTATCTACGAGCAGTACTTC | CASSQAGTGIYEQYF
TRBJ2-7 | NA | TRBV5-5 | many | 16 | TGTGCCAGCAGCTTCTACGGCGTTACTTACTCCTACGAGCAGTACTTC | CASSFYGVTYSYEQYF
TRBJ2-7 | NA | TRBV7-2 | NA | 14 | TGTGCCAGCAGCCAACAGACAGCGGTAAACGAGCAGTACTTC | CASSQQTAVNEQYF
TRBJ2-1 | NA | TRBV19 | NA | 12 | TGTGCCAGTAGTTTCTCCTACAATGAGCAGTTCTTC | CASSFSYNEQFF
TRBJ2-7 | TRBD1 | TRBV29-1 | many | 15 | TGCAGCGTTGAAGGGAATCAGGGGGCTCCCTACGAGCAGTACTTC | CSVEGNQGAPYEQYF
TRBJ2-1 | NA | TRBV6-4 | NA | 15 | TGTGCCGGCAGTGACAGGCCGAGCTCCTTCAATGAGCAGTTCTTC | CAGSDRPSSFNEQFF
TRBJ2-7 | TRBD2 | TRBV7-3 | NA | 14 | TGTGCCAGCAGCTTAACACGGGGGGACTACGAGCAGTACTTC | CASSLTRGDYEQYF
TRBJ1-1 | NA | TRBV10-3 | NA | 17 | TGTGCCATCAGCGGCCTGTTCAAGAGTCGGCGTCTGGGTGAAGCTTTCTTT | CAISGLFKSRRLGEAFF
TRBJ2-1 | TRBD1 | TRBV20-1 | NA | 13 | TGCAGTGCTAGATCCAGGGGGCCTAATGAGCAGTTCTTC | CSARSRGPNEQFF
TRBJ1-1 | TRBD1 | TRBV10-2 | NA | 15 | TGCGCCAGCAGTTCCCTCGGGACAGAGAACACTGAAGCTTTCTTT | CASSSLGTENTEAFF
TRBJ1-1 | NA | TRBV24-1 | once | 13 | TGTGCCACCACCTCCCACTCAGAGACTGAAGCTTTCTTT | CATTSHSETEAFF
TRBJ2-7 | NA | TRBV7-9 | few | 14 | TGTGCCAGCAGACCGAAGGCCGAAGGACGGGAGCAGTACTTC | CASRPKAEGREQYF
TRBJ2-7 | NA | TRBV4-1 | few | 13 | TGCGCCAGCAGCCCAGGGGAGGCCTACGAGCAGTACTTC | CASSPGEAYEQYF
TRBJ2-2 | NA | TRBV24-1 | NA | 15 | TGTGCCACCAGTGACTCCACAGTGAACACCGGGGAGCTGTTTTTT | CATSDSTVNTGELFF
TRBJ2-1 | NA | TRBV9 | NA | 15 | TGTGCCAGCAGCTACCTGGGGCAGGGAAACAATGAGCAGTTCTTC | CASSYLGQGNNEQFF
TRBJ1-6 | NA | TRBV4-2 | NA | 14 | TGTGCCAGCAGCTTCAGGCTAGATAATTCACCCCTCCACTTT | CASSFRLDNSPLHF
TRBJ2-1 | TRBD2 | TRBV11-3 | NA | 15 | TGTGCCAGCAGCGATCTAGCGGGAGGAAGGAATGAGCAGTTCTTC | CASSDLAGGRNEQFF
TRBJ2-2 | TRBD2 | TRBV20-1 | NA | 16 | TGCAGTGCTAGAGACAAGACTAGCGGAAACACCGGGGAGCTGTTTTTT | CSARDKTSGNTGELFF
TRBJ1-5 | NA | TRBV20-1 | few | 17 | TGCAGTGCTAGAGATGCCGCCATGGCAGGGCAAAATCAGCCCCAGCATTTT | CSARDAAMAGQNQPQHF
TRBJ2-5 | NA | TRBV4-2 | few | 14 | TGTGCCAGCAGCCAAGGGACCGGGGGAGAGACCCAGTACTTC | CASSQGTGGETQYF
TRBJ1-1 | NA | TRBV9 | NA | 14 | TGTGCCAGCAGCCCCCTCCCGGACGGCACTGAAGCTTTCTTT | CASSPLPDGTEAFF
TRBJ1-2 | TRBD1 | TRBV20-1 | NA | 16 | TGCAGTGCTCCAGGACAGACAGGGGCCCATTACTATGGCTACACCTTC | CSAPGQTGAHYYGYTF